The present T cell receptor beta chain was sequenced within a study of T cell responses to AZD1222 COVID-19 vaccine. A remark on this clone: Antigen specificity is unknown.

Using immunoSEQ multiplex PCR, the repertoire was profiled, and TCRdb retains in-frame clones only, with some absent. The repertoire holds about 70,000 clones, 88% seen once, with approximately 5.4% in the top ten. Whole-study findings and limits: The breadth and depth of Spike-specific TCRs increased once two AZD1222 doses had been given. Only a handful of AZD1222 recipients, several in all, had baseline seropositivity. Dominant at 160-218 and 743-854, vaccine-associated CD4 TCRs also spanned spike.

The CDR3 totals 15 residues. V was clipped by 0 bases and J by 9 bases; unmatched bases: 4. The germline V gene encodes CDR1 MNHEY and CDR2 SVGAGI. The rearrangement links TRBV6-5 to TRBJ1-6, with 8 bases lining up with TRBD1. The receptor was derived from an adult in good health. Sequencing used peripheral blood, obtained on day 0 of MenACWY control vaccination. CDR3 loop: CASSYSQGGGSPLHF. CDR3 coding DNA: TGTGCCAGCAGTTACTCACAGGGGGGGGGTTCACCCCTCCACTTT.